This TCR beta chain was sequenced during a study of T-cell reconstitution after alpha-beta-depleted transplantation in children. As it was prepared, the TCRbeta library received unique molecular identifiers. TCRdb re-derived calls from the PCR reads in MiXCR, one entry per CDR3 protein. The sample gives about 610,000 distinct CDR3 sequences, about 10% of which show up once; 3.5% to 5% is in the top ten. This clonotype was detected a few times. The junction does not match germline at one end; this may be a read error. This CDR3 is 13 amino acids long. The V gene's germline CDR1 is SSHAT and CDR2 FNYEAQ (reference sequence).

Sequencing used PBMCs from the stem cell graft donor, obtained from the stem cell graft. The gene calls are TRBV7-7 and TRBJ2-1; possible D gene TRBD2, 6 bases. This receptor was identified in a human donor who donated a stem cell graft to a child with acute myeloid leukemia. Here the CDR3 DNA reads TGTGCTAGCAGCTTGAATGGAGGGTATGAGCAGTTCTTC. This sequence encodes CASSLNGGYEQFF. Based on the CDR3 plus reference TRBV7-7 and TRBJ2-1, the full variable domain is GAGVSQSPRYKVTKRGQDVTLRCDPISSHATLYWYQQALGQGPEFLTYFNYEAQPDKSGLPSDRFSAERPEGSISTLTIQRTEQRDSAMYRCASSLNGGYEQFFGPGTRLTVL.